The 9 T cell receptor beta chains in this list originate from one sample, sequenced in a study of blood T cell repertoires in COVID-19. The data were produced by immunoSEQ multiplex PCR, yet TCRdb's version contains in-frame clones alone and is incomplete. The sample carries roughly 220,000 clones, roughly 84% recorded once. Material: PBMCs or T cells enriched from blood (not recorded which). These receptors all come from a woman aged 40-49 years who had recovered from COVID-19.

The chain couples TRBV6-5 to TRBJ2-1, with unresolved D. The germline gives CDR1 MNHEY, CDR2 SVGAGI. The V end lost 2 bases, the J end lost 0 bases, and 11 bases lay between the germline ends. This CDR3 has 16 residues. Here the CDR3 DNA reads TGTGCCAGCAGTTACGAGCCCCTTAGCTCCTACAATGAGCAGTTCTTC. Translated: CASSYEPLSSYNEQFF.

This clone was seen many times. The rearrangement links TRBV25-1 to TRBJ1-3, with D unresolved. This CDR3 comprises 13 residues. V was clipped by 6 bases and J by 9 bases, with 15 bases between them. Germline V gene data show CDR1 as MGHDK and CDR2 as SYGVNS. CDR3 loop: CASRAGPQGTIYF. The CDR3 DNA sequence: TGTGCCAGCAGGGCAGGCCCGCAAGGCACCATATATTTT.

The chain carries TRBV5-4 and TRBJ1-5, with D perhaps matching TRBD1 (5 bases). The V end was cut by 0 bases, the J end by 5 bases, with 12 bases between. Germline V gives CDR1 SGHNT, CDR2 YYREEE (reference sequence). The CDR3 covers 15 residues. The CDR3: CASSLDGKGDQPQHF. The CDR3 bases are TGTGCCAGCAGCTTGGATGGGAAAGGGGATCAGCCCCAGCATTTT.

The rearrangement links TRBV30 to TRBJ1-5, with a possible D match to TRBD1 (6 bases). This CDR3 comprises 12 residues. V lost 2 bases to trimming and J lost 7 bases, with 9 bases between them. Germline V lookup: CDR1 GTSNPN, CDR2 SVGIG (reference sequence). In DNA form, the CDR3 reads TGTGCCTGGAGTTCAGGGGAGCAGCCCCAGCATTTT. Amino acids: CAWSSGEQPQHF.

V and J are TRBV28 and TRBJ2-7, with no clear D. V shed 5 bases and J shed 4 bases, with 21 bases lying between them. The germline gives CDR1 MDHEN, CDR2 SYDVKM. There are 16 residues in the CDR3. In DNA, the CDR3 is TGTGCCAGCAGTCCGATCGACTCCATTAGGCAGTACGAGCAGTACTTC. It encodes CASSPIDSIRQYEQYF.

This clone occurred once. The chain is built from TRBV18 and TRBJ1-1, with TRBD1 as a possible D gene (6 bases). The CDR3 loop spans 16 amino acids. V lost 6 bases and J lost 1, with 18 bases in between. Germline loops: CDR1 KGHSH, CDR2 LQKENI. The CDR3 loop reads CASSQRRYRENTEAFF. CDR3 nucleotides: TGTGCCAGCTCCCAAAGAAGATACAGGGAGAACACTGAAGCTTTCTTT.

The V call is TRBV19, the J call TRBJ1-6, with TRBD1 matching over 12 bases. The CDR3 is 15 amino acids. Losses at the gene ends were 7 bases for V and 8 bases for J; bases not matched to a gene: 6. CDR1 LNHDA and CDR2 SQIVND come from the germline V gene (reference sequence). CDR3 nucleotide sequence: TGTGCCAGTACCGGGGGGACAGGGGGCTATTCACCCCTCCACTTT. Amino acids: CASTGGTGGYSPLHF.

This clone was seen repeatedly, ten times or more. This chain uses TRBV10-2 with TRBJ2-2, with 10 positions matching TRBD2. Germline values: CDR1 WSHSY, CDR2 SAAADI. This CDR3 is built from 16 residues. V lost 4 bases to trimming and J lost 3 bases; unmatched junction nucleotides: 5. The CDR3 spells CASSVASGSHTGELFF. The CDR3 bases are TGCGCCAGCAGTGTGGCTAGCGGGAGCCACACCGGGGAGCTGTTTTTT.

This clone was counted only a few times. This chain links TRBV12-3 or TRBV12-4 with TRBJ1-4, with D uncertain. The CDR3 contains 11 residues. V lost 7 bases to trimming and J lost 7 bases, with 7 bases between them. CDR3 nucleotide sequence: TGTGCCAGCACCTCCGGTGAAAAACTGTTTTTT. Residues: CASTSGEKLFF.